This TCR beta chain was captured by sequencing in a study of molecular identifiers for immune sequencing clone quantification (dated 2018 in TCRdb). Background on the whole study: For a replicate experiment, RNA from around 20,000 or 100,000 naive CD8 T cells was divided into five aliquots, of which four were sequenced. This methods study benchmarked molecular-identifier clustering-based TCR repertoire sequencing (MIDCIRS) and TCR RNA copy counting, using CD8 T cells to do so.

The germline V gene (reference sequence) supplies CDR1 SEHNR and CDR2 FQNEAQ. From cysteine to phenylalanine, the CDR3 is 13 amino acids long. This entry keeps only the CDR3 DNA: 39 bases, framed from base 1. V is shortened by 5 bases, J by 4 bases, and the region joining them spans 11 bases. The method behind the library was PCR. Reads for this sample came from an Illumina HiSeq 4000. Bulk TCR libraries were prepared as previously described, using TCR primers listed in Table S5. Total RNA was purified with the Qiagen AllPrep DNA/RNA kit. Before any analysis, reads coming from multiple sequencing runs of the same library were combined into one pool. The original methods were these. Only reads with exact TCR constant sequence were kept, trimmed to 150 nt, and grouped by their 12-nt molecular barcodes. Reads within each barcode group were sub-clustered using a 15% Levenshtein threshold, and quality-weighted consensus sequences were constructed for each RNA molecule. Non-functional sequences were filtered out, along with any lower-count sequence sitting one edit away from another sequence. On the basis of fitting two negative binomial distributions, barcode sub-clusters with fewer than 20% of the maximum read count were discarded. Using fastp at Q25 and MiXCR, TCRdb reprocessed the public reads and kept productive beta chains. Under each unique CDR3 protein, matching rows form one entry showing the most common genes and DNA. TCRdb assigned the V and J calls; the authors' analysis was not used. The sample data list over 600,000 distinct CDR3 sequences, and 15% to 20% of these were observed just once. The ten largest clones add up to under 0.95% of the sample.

Naive CD8 T cell libraries were made from around 18,000 to 910,000 sorted cells using 10%, 30% or 50% of purified RNA. Naive CD8 T cells, defined as CD8+CD4-CCR7+CD45RA+, were FACS-sorted into RLT Plus buffer on a BD FACSAria II. Detection sensitivity was tested by spiking Jurkat RNA equal to some 11 TCR copies' worth into samples containing roughly 19,000-1,100,000 naive CD8 T cells. Enrichment of CD8 T cells was done with RosetteSep CD8+ T Cell Enrichment Cocktail plus Ficoll-Paque, and ACK red cell lysis came afterward. Of note for this clonotype: Its antigen target is currently unknown. No clone much larger than this one lies a single base away; base qualities are absent.

What the study reported, not specific to this receptor: Spiked-in Jurkat TCR RNA equal to a single cell's worth was reported to be detectable even within 1,100,000 naive CD8 T cells. When barcode sub-clustering was left out, chimeric consensus sequences inflated TCR diversity, with chimeras reaching as high as 47%. In CMV-specific effector cells, clones with more than 20 RNA copies contained over 99% of molecules, whereas in naive cells such clones contained under 1% of molecules. Spiked-in Jurkat TCR RNA (around nine copies' worth), which is not part of the donor repertoire, was contained in the naive libraries. Modeling gave about three recovered TCR RNA copies per cell versus roughly 10 by digital PCR, implying approximately 32% capture efficiency. Highly expanded clone sizes could be underestimated if identical TCR molecules share a barcode.

The TCR originated in a human donor in good health. Some libraries in this study had Jurkat cell RNA spiked in. Recombination connected TRBV7-9 to TRBJ1-1, with a tentative D gene TRBD1 over 6 matching bases. The sequencing input was naive CD8+ T cells from blood, with Jurkat cell RNA spiked in. This sample's cell subset or site label indicates: FACS-sorted CD8+CD4-CCR7+CD45RA+ naive T cells. At the DNA level, the sequence is TGTGCCAGCAGCGGGGGCTTTGGCACTGAAGCTTTCTTT. It codes for CASSGGFGTEAFF.